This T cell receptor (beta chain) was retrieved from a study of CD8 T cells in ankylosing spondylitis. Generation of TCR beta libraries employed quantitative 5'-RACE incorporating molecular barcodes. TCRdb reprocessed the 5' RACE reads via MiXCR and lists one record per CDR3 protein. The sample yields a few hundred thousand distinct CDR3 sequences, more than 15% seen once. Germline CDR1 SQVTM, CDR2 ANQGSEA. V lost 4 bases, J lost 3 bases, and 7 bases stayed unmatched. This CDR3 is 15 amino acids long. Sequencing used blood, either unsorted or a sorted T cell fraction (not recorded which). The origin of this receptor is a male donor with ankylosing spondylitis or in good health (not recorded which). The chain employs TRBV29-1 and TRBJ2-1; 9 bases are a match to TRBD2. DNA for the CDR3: TGCAGCGTTGTAGGTAGCGGGAGTATCTACAATGAGCAGTTCTTC. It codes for CSVVGSGSIYNEQFF.